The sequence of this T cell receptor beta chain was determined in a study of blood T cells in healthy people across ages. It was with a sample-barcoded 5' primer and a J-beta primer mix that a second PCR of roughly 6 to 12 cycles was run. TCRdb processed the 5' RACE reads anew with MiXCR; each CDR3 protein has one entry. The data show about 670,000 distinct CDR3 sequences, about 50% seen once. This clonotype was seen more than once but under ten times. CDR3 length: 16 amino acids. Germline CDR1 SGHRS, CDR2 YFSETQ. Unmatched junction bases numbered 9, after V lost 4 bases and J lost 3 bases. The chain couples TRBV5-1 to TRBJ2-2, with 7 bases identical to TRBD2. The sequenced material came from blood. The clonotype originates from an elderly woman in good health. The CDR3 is CASSPGTIGYTGELFF. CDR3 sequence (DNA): TGCGCCAGCAGCCCAGGGACTATCGGATACACCGGGGAGCTGTTTTTT.